The 9 T cell receptor beta chains reported below all come from one sample, sequenced in a study of blood T cells in healthy people across ages. Through a sample-barcoded 5' primer and a J-beta primer mix, a second PCR was run for 7 to 11 cycles. MiXCR, run by TCRdb on the 5' RACE reads, gives a single entry per CDR3 protein. In the table there are about 1 million distinct CDR3 sequences, more than 35% of which are singletons. Source material: blood. These receptors came from a woman aged 55-69 years in good health.

This chain uses TRBV12-3 or TRBV12-4 with TRBJ2-5; D not resolved. The ends were cut back, 4 bases at V and 3 bases at J, with 9 bases in the middle. The CDR3 is made up of 13 amino acids. The CDR3 DNA is TGTGCCAGCAGTTCAAGCGCGGAAGAGACCCAGTACTTC. Its protein product is CASSSSAEETQYF.

Comment on this clonotype: This may arise from a read error, as a much more abundant clone is one base away. The chain employs TRBV13 and TRBJ2-4; 9 bases agree with TRBD1. J gave up 13 bases and V 4 bases, and 11 bases lay outside the gene matches. Germline-derived CDR1 and CDR2 are PRHDT and FYEKMQ (reference sequence). The CDR3 runs to 14 residues. The CDR3 region has the DNA TGTGCCAGCAGCTCCTGGGACAGGGCGGGGGAGCAGTACTTC. Translated, it gives CASSSWDRAGEQYF.

The rearrangement uses TRBV29-1 and TRBJ2-7; 7 nucleotides match TRBD1. The germline CDR1 and CDR2 sequences are SQVTM and ANQGSEA. V was clipped by 7 bases and J by 2 bases; unmatched bases: 5. The CDR3 is 12 residues long. The CDR3 loop is CSGRDSPYEQYF. In DNA form, the CDR3 reads TGCAGCGGCCGGGACAGCCCCTACGAGCAGTACTTC.

The chain combines TRBV14 with TRBJ2-7, with D perhaps TRBD2 (5 bases). The CDR3 covers 15 residues. Germline CDR1 reads SGHDN; CDR2 reads FVKESK. The V end was cut by 4 bases, the J end by 7 bases, with 20 bases between. CDR3: CASSPHQVGVGEQYF. The CDR3, as DNA: TGTGCCAGCAGCCCTCATCAGGTGGGAGTAGGGGAGCAGTACTTC. Together with reference TRBV14 and TRBJ2-7, the CDR3 gives the full variable domain: EAGVTQFPSHSVIEKGQTVTLRCDPISGHDNLYWYRRVMGKEIKFLLHFVKESKQDESGMPNNRFLAERTGGTYSTLKVQPAELEDSGVYFCASSPHQVGVGEQYFGPGTRLTVT.

This clonotype was seen more than once but under ten times. J is TRBJ2-7 and V is TRBV29-1; a weak D match, TRBD1 (5 bases). The germline V and J ends were trimmed by 4 bases and 0 bases, with 13 bases remaining between them. This CDR3 is 14 amino acids long. Germline CDR1 SQVTM, CDR2 ANQGSEA. This CDR3 reads CSVGGRTSSYEQYF. The CDR3 region has the DNA TGCAGCGTTGGGGGCAGGACGAGCTCCTACGAGCAGTACTTC.

This clonotype has a handful of counts. The gene calls are TRBV20-1 and TRBJ2-3, with D unresolved. Trimming removed 1 base at V and 1 base at J, with 15 bases between. The length of the CDR3 is 16 residues. CDR1 and CDR2 (germline): DFQATT, SNEGSKA (reference sequence). CDR3 residues: CSARAGRPTRTDTQYF. The CDR3, as DNA: TGCAGTGCTAGAGCGGGCCGGCCTACCCGCACAGATACGCAGTATTTT.

This clonotype was counted a few times. V and J are TRBV28 and TRBJ1-5, with D unresolved. The V and J ends lost 5 bases and 5 bases respectively, with 10 bases between them. CDR1 and CDR2 from the germline V gene are MDHEN and SYDVKM. The CDR3 length is 13 residues. The CDR3 bases are TGTGCCAGCAGTGCCCGAAGTTATCAGCCCCAGCATTTT. It is translated as CASSARSYQPQHF. The full variable domain, completed using reference TRBV28 and TRBJ1-5, is DVKVTQSSRYLVKRTGEKVFLECVQDMDHENMFWYRQDPGLGLRLIYFSYDVKMKEKGDIPEGYSVSREKKERFSLILESASTNQTSMYLCASSARSYQPQHFGDGTRLSIL.

This clonotype has only a few counts. This chain uses TRBV12-3 or TRBV12-4 with TRBJ2-7, with TRBD2 identical over 8 bases. The CDR3 consists of 15 residues. V lost 5 bases, J lost 0 bases, and 6 bases stayed unmatched. CDR3: CASSHSSGFSYEQYF. In DNA, the CDR3 is TGTGCCAGCAGTCACTCTAGCGGGTTCTCCTACGAGCAGTACTTC.

This clonotype came up a few times. The chain links TRBV2 to TRBJ1-5, with D perhaps matching TRBD1 (6 bases). CDR1 and CDR2 (germline): SNHLY, FYNNEI. The CDR3 contains 12 residues. V lost 9 bases, J lost 4 bases, and 10 bases lay in between. The CDR3 region has the DNA TGTGCCAGTCACAGGGCTAATCAGCCCCAGCATTTT. Its translation: CASHRANQPQHF. Based on the CDR3 plus reference TRBV2 and TRBJ1-5, the full variable domain is EPEVTQTPSHQVTQMGQEVILRCVPISNHLYFYWYRQILGQKVEFLVSFYNNEISEKSEIFDDQFSVERPDGSNFTLKIRSTKLEDSAMYFCASHRANQPQHFGDGTRLSIL.